What follows are 16 T cell receptor beta chains derived from one specimen sequenced in a study of cytomegalovirus exposure and HLA in healthy donors (TCRdb year 2017). Receptors were amplified or captured by the immunoSEQ multiplex PCR assay. TCRdb carries this immuneACCESS record with in-frame sequences only. Its versions omit some clonotypes, under half of them owing to an unresolved V gene in the studies checked, with the rest unexplained. For this sample there are about 49,000 clones; 85% to 95% appear just once. Of the sample, 7.8% falls within the top ten clones. Sequenced: PBMCs. Source of these receptors: a woman younger than 30 in good health and CMV-seropositive.

This clone was recorded only once. The CDR3 DNA reads TGTGCCAGCAGCTTAGTTGAGGACAGCTACGAGCAGTACTTC. Protein: CASSLVEDSYEQYF. The rearrangement joins TRBV7-2 to TRBJ2-7, with D perhaps matching TRBD1 (6 bases). The germline V and J ends were trimmed by 1 base and 3 bases, with 10 bases remaining between them. CDR3 length: 14 residues. The germline V gene has CDR1 SGHTA and CDR2 FQGNSA.

This clone was detected a few times. The CDR3 spells CASSSGTDTGELFF. The CDR3 bases are TGTGCCAGCAGTAGCGGGACGGACACCGGGGAGCTGTTTTTT. The V and J genes are TRBV6-1 and TRBJ2-2; 7 nucleotides line up with TRBD2. V shed 5 bases and J 3 bases; nucleotides not matched to a gene: 3. The CDR3 loop spans 14 amino acids. Looked up from germline, CDR1 is MNHNS and CDR2 is SASEGT.

This chain uses TRBV7-9 with TRBJ2-7; a possible D gene is TRBD1 (6 bases). V lost 1 base to trimming and J lost 0 bases, with 22 bases between them. The germline V gene encodes CDR1 SEHNR and CDR2 FQNEAQ (reference sequence). The CDR3 extends over 19 amino acids. CDR3 sequence: CASSLVVGQGHVGSYEQYF. CDR3 nucleotide sequence: TGTGCCAGCAGCTTAGTAGTCGGGCAGGGGCATGTGGGCTCCTACGAGCAGTACTTC. Full variable domain (missing parts from reference TRBV7-9 and TRBJ2-7): DTGVSQNPRHKITKRGQNVTFRCDPISEHNRLYWYRQTLGQGPEFLTYFQNEAQLEKSRLLSDRFSAERPKGSFSTLEIQRTEQGDSAMYLCASSLVVGQGHVGSYEQYFGPGTRLTVT.

This sequence joins TRBV10-3 and TRBJ2-5; 11 nucleotides agree with TRBD2. CDR3 length equals 16 residues. V lost 4 bases and J lost 4; bases outside the gene matches: 8. CDR1 is ENHRY, CDR2 SYGVKD, per germline. The CDR3 loop reads CAISAGTSGSRETQYF. The CDR3 DNA reads TGTGCCATCAGTGCGGGAACTAGCGGGAGTAGAGAGACCCAGTACTTC.

The chain carries TRBV28 and TRBJ2-3; 7 bases fit TRBD2. The CDR3 has 15 residues. Trimming at V came to 6 bases and at J to 3 bases, leaving 9 bases not matched to a gene. CDR1 and CDR2 from the germline V gene are MDHEN and SYDVKM. The DNA for the CDR3 is TGTGCCAGCAGCCCCTGGGGGGAGGGTACAGATACGCAGTATTTT. It encodes CASSPWGEGTDTQYF.

V and J are TRBV7-3 and TRBJ2-2; 10 bases map to TRBD2. This CDR3 has 16 residues. The V gene end was trimmed by 2 bases and the J gene end by 6 bases; junction bases not matched to a gene: 6. In germline, CDR1 is SGHTA, CDR2 FQGTGA. CDR3: CASSLGPAGGSGELFF. The CDR3 DNA reads TGTGCCAGCAGCTTAGGCCCAGCGGGAGGGTCCGGGGAGCTGTTTTTT.

The rearrangement links TRBV2 to TRBJ1-5; a weak D match, TRBD1 (6 bases). V lost 3 bases and J 0 bases, leaving 12 bases between the germline ends. Germline lookup yields CDR1 SNHLY and CDR2 FYNNEI. The CDR3 contains 16 residues. The DNA of the CDR3 is TGTGCCAGCAGTGAGGAGGACAGATATAGCAATCAGCCCCAGCATTTT. Translation gives CASSEEDRYSNQPQHF.

This sequence joins TRBV5-8 and TRBJ1-4, with TRBD1 matching 7 bases. CDR3 length: 13 amino acids. Germline loops: CDR1 SGHTS, CDR2 YDEGEE. V trimming: 2 bases; J trimming: 8 bases; junction bases outside the gene matches: 3. CDR3 coding DNA: TGTGCCAGCAGCTTTCAGGGGGGAGAAAAACTGTTTTTT. The encoded protein is CASSFQGGEKLFF.

In this sample, this clone turned up a few times. V is TRBV28 and J is TRBJ1-1; the D gene is possibly TRBD1 (5 bases). Germline-derived CDR1 and CDR2 are MDHEN and SYDVKM. The length of the CDR3 is 14 residues. The DNA of the CDR3 is TGTGCTTCGGACGGGGGTGCCTTGAACACTGAAGCTTTCTTT. The encoded protein is CASDGGALNTEAFF.

This rearrangement joins TRBV19 to TRBJ1-3; 8 nucleotides agree with TRBD1. This CDR3 is built from 14 residues. Germline CDR1 is LNHDA and CDR2 is SQIVND (reference sequence). V was pared by 6 bases and J by 2 bases, with 3 bases of the junction left unmatched. DNA for the CDR3: TGTGCCAGTAGGGACAGGGCGGCTGGAAACACCATATATTTT. This encodes CASRDRAAGNTIYF.

The chain combines TRBV28 with TRBJ2-3; possible D gene TRBD2, 6 bases. This CDR3 has 15 residues. Trimming cost V 6 bases and J 2 bases, with 15 bases left between them. CDR1 and CDR2 from the germline V gene are MDHEN and SYDVKM. The CDR3 DNA reads as TGTGCCAGCAGACTACTCGGCGGGACCACAGATACGCAGTATTTT. Translation gives CASRLLGGTTDTQYF.

This clone occurred a few times. The genes are TRBV29-1 and TRBJ2-1, with TRBD2 matching over 11 bases. Trimming at V came to 8 bases and at J to 5 bases, leaving 5 bases not matched to a gene. The CDR3 is made up of 13 amino acids. Per the germline V gene, CDR1 is SQVTM and CDR2 is ANQGSEA. CDR3 in amino acids: CSYGLAGHNEQFF. DNA of the CDR3: TGCAGCTATGGACTAGCGGGTCACAATGAGCAGTTCTTC.

This chain connects TRBV6-5 to TRBJ1-3; D remains unclear. This CDR3 contains 15 residues. Germline V gene sequence: CDR1 MNHEY, CDR2 SVGAGI. The V end was cut by 6 bases, the J end by 0 bases, with 12 bases between. In DNA, the CDR3 is TGTGCCAGCAGCAATGACCGGAGCTCTGGAAACACCATATATTTT. This translates into CASSNDRSSGNTIYF.

The V and J genes are TRBV28 and TRBJ2-1, with 10 bases lining up with TRBD2. With V trimmed by 8 bases and J by 4 bases, 5 bases remained unmatched. The CDR3 is 14 residues long. CDR1 is MDHEN, CDR2 SYDVKM, per germline. CDR3 protein: CASSGLAEYNEQFF. Here the CDR3 DNA reads TGTGCCAGCTCAGGACTAGCGGAATACAATGAGCAGTTCTTC.

The chain links TRBV19 to TRBJ2-2; 10 nucleotides agree with TRBD2. Germline CDR1 LNHDA, CDR2 SQIVND (reference sequence). After removal of 6 bases from V and 6 bases from J, the junction contained 1 base not matched to a gene. The CDR3 sequence is 13 residues long. CDR3 sequence: CASRGLAAGELFF. The CDR3 nucleotides are TGTGCCAGTAGAGGACTAGCGGCCGGGGAGCTGTTTTTT.

The chain couples TRBV9 to TRBJ1-3, with a weak D call TRBD1 (6 bases). Trimming pared 3 bases from V and 0 bases from J, leaving 7 bases between. The CDR3 sequence is 14 residues long. Germline V gives CDR1 SGDLS, CDR2 YYNGEE. In DNA form, the CDR3 reads TGTGCCAGCAGCGCGACAGGCTCTGGAAACACCATATATTTT. It specifies CASSATGSGNTIYF.